Below are 28 T cell receptor beta chains sequenced from a single sample in a study of blood T cells in healthy people across ages. Sample-barcoded 5' priming and a J-beta primer mix drove a second PCR of roughly 7 to 11 cycles. TCRdb recomputed calls from the 5' RACE reads with MiXCR, one row per CDR3 protein. This sample carries about 1.1 million distinct CDR3 sequences, 35% to 45% of them seen once, and the ten largest clones take around 12%. Sample: blood. The receptors derive from a man aged 18 to 30 in good health.

The sample holds a few counts of this clonotype. The chain uses TRBV10-3 and TRBJ1-2; 7 bases align to TRBD1. In germline, CDR1 is ENHRY, CDR2 SYGVKD. This CDR3 is 17 amino acids long. Trimming took 1 base from V and 2 from J; bases not matched to a gene: 10. In DNA form, the CDR3 reads TGTGCCATCAGTGAGTGGAAGGGACAGAATTTAAACTATGGCTACACCTTC. As protein: CAISEWKGQNLNYGYTF.

This clonotype appeared once. V usage is TRBV19 and J usage is TRBJ1-4; 7 bases match TRBD1. Looked up from germline, CDR1 is LNHDA and CDR2 is SQIVND (reference sequence). The CDR3 consists of 15 residues. Trimming cost V 5 bases and J 3 bases; bases outside gene matches: 6. CDR3 region: CASSARTGANEKLFF. The CDR3 nucleotides are TGTGCCAGTAGTGCCCGGACAGGTGCTAATGAAAAACTGTTTTTT.

This chain links TRBV6-6 with TRBJ2-1; D gene uncertain. The J call is in doubt because the DNA end fits TRBJ2-7 better. This CDR3 contains 15 residues. Germline V gene data show CDR1 as MNHNY and CDR2 as SVGAGI (reference sequence). The CDR3 loop reads CASRDSQSSYNEQYF. DNA for the CDR3: TGTGCCAGCAGGGATTCACAGAGCTCCTACAATGAGCAGTACTTC.

The V and J genes are TRBV7-8 and TRBJ1-1, with D possibly TRBD1 on 5 matching bases. Germline V CDR1 and CDR2: SGHVS, FQNEAQ. Between the trimmed V and J ends, which lost 1 base and 1 base, there was a span of 10 bases. This CDR3 contains 15 residues. CDR3 protein: CASSLVTGPNTEAFF. As DNA, the CDR3 is TGTGCCAGCAGCTTAGTAACGGGGCCGAACACTGAAGCTTTCTTT.

V usage is TRBV20-1 and J usage is TRBJ2-5; the match to TRBD2 covers 9 bases. The end of the DNA fits TRBJ2-7 better, so the J call may be wrong. The germline gives CDR1 DFQATT, CDR2 SNEGSKA (reference sequence). This CDR3 region has 17 residues. Written as DNA, the CDR3 is TGCAGTGCTAGAGATCCCTTGTCGACTAGCGGAGAGTACGAGCAGTACTTC. Translating gives CSARDPLSTSGEYEQYF.

This clonotype showed up just a few times. The chain is built from TRBV10-3 and TRBJ1-6; the match to TRBD1 covers 8 bases. The CDR3 contains 16 residues. The trim removed 8 bases at V and 0 bases at J, leaving 6 bases unmatched. Germline CDR1 ENHRY, CDR2 SYGVKD. CDR3 sequence reads: CAIGTDRGSYNSPLHF. The CDR3, as DNA: TGTGCCATCGGAACCGACAGGGGCTCCTATAATTCACCCCTCCACTTT.

This clonotype was seen repeatedly, ten times or more. CDR3 coding DNA: TGTGCCAGCAGTTTAAACGGGGGGCGCGGAGATACGCAGTATTTT. Its protein product is CASSLNGGRGDTQYF. This rearrangement joins TRBV12-3 or TRBV12-4 to TRBJ2-3, with D perhaps TRBD2 (7 bases). Deletions cut 2 bases from V and 5 bases from J, with 14 bases between. The CDR3 loop spans 15 amino acids.

This clonotype showed up just a few times. The V gene is TRBV9, the J gene TRBJ2-1; TRBD1 matches 9 bases. With V trimmed by 4 bases and J by 9 bases, 23 bases remained unmatched. CDR1 and CDR2 from the germline V gene are SGDLS and YYNGEE. This CDR3 is built from 19 residues. This CDR3 reads CASSSHPADRGRIWGEQFF. The CDR3 DNA reads TGTGCCAGCAGCTCCCATCCGGCGGACAGGGGAAGAATTTGGGGTGAGCAGTTCTTC.

This sequence joins TRBV20-1 and TRBJ2-7; D not certain. The germline V gene encodes CDR1 DFQATT and CDR2 SNEGSKA (reference sequence). The length of the CDR3 is 12 residues. V dropped 6 bases and J dropped 3 bases, with 12 bases sitting between them. The CDR3 nucleotides are TGCAGTGCCGGTAGGGATATCTACGAGCAGTACTTC. Encoded protein: CSAGRDIYEQYF.

The chain joins TRBV5-6 to TRBJ1-2; D remains ambiguous. CDR3 length: 14 amino acids. The germline V and J ends were trimmed by 2 bases and 7 bases, with 15 bases remaining between them. The germline CDR1 and CDR2 sequences are SGHDT and YYEEEE. The CDR3 coding sequence is TGTGCCAGCAGCTTAATAGCCGTTGTTTTTGGCTACACCTTC. It yields the protein CASSLIAVVFGYTF. The full variable domain, completed using reference TRBV5-6 and TRBJ1-2, is DAGVTQSPTHLIKTRGQQVTLRCSPKSGHDTVSWYQQALGQGPQFIFQYYEEEERQRGNFPDRFSGHQFPNYSSELNVNALLLGDSALYLCASSLIAVVFGYTFGSGTRLTVV.

This chain links TRBV6-5 with TRBJ2-7, with D perhaps matching TRBD1 (5 bases). Germline assignment: CDR1 MNHEY and CDR2 SVGAGI. Trimming took 11 bases from V and 2 from J, leaving 10 bases between them. The CDR3 is made up of 11 amino acids. The CDR3 spells CAGKGTYEQYF. The CDR3 bases are TGTGCCGGCAAGGGGACCTACGAGCAGTACTTC.

J is TRBJ2-1 and V is TRBV9, with 7 nucleotides matching TRBD1. This CDR3 is built from 14 residues. Germline V CDR1 and CDR2: SGDLS, YYNGEE. Germline trimming cut 0 bases from V and 9 bases from J; bases unmatched to any gene: 6. CDR3 protein: CASSVGTGDREQFF. Written as DNA, the CDR3 is TGTGCCAGCAGCGTAGGCACAGGGGATCGTGAGCAGTTCTTC.

V is TRBV12-3 or TRBV12-4 and J is TRBJ1-1; 7 bases are a match to TRBD1. The CDR3 has 15 residues. V dropped 5 bases and J dropped 6; count of bases not matched to a gene: 12. This chain's CDR3 is CASSQTRTGWAEAFF. CDR3 nucleotides: TGTGCCAGCAGTCAAACTCGGACAGGATGGGCTGAAGCTTTCTTT.

The genes are TRBV5-1 and TRBJ2-2; tentatively, D is TRBD2 (6 bases). CDR3 length: 15 amino acids. With 1 base removed from V and 14 bases from J, the gap between germline ends came to 21 bases. CDR1 SGHRS and CDR2 YFSETQ come from the germline V gene. DNA for the CDR3: TGCGCCAGCAGCTTGCCTGGGGAAAACACCGGGGGACTGTTTTTT. Translation gives CASSLPGENTGGLFF. Variable domain in full (rest from reference TRBV5-1 and TRBJ2-2): KAGVTQTPRYLIKTRGQQVTLSCSPISGHRSVSWYQQTPGQGLQFLFEYFSETQRNKGNFPGRFSGRQFSNSRSEMNVSTLELGDSALYLCASSLPGENTGGLFFGEGSRLTVL.

In the case of this clonotype: One junction end does not reproduce the germline sequence, and a read error may be involved. The rearrangement links TRBV2 to TRBJ1-4; no clear D. The CDR3 is 15 amino acids. CDR1 and CDR2 from the germline V gene are SNHLY and FYNNEI. The CDR3 here is CASTGRAGINEQLFF. The CDR3 DNA reads TGTGCCAGCACCGGACGGGCGGGGATTAATGAACAACTGTTTTTT.

A remark on this clonotype: The junction shows a germline mismatch at one end, possibly a read error. The chain recombines TRBV4-3 with TRBJ1-1; perhaps TRBD1 as D (5 bases). Germline CDR1 and CDR2: LGHNA and YSLEER. The CDR3 length is 15 residues. The CDR3 DNA reads as TGCGCCGGCAGCCAGGGCGGAAGGGGGAACACTGAAGCTTTCTTT. Its translation is CAGSQGGRGNTEAFF.

V usage is TRBV28 and J usage is TRBJ2-1; D not certain. CDR1 MDHEN and CDR2 SYDVKM come from the germline V gene. V lost 6 bases, J lost 0 bases, and 21 bases lay in between. The CDR3 totals 18 residues. CDR3 sequence reads: CASSQPTSARSSYNEQFF. The CDR3 region has the DNA TGTGCCAGCAGCCAACCGACCTCAGCCAGGAGCTCCTACAATGAGCAGTTCTTC.

The chain employs TRBV27 and TRBJ2-1; 9 bases fit TRBD2. The J call may be wrong; the DNA end is better matched by TRBJ2-7. The CDR3 is 13 residues long. Germline V gene lookup returns CDR1 MNHEY and CDR2 SMNVEV (reference sequence). CDR3 nucleotides: TGTGCCAGCATGCCCAGCGGGGGGAATGAGCAGTACTTC. This encodes CASMPSGGNEQYF.

This clonotype was seen a handful of times. This chain connects TRBV20-1 to TRBJ1-2; D may be TRBD1 (6 bases). V lost 3 bases and J 8 bases, leaving 16 bases between the germline ends. This CDR3 has 13 residues. Germline lookup yields CDR1 DFQATT and CDR2 SNEGSKA (reference sequence). DNA for the CDR3: TGCAGTGCTAGTTTCTTGGGGGCGCCGGGCTACACCTTC. Translating it yields CSASFLGAPGYTF.

This chain joins TRBV20-1 and TRBJ1-4; 10 bases line up with TRBD1. The length of the CDR3 is 15 residues. The V gene's germline CDR1 is DFQATT and CDR2 SNEGSKA (reference sequence). V shed 0 bases, J shed 9 bases, and the junction held 7 bases outside the gene matches. In DNA, the CDR3 is TGCAGTGCTAGAGATGGGGGACAGGGGCCCCAAAAACTGTTTTTT. Protein product: CSARDGGQGPQKLFF.

This clonotype was observed at least ten times. One junction end disagrees with the germline gene, perhaps due to a read error. The chain couples TRBV7-2 to TRBJ2-3, with a possible D match to TRBD1 (5 bases). The germline gives CDR1 SGHTA, CDR2 FQGNSA. The CDR3 runs 15 residues. The CDR3 DNA reads TGCGCCAGCAGCTTGTGGGGCCAAAGCACAGATACGCAGTATTTT. Protein sequence: CASSLWGQSTDTQYF.

This chain links TRBV25-1 with TRBJ2-3, with D uncertain. The ends were cut back, 3 bases at V and 4 bases at J, with 8 bases in the middle. Germline-derived CDR1 and CDR2 are MGHDK and SYGVNS. The CDR3 has 13 residues. CDR3 in DNA: TGTGCCAGCAGTGAGCCTAATCCAGATACGCAGTATTTT. Translated: CASSEPNPDTQYF.

This rearrangement joins TRBV7-9 to TRBJ2-1, with 9 bases identical to TRBD2. CDR3 length: 15 amino acids. Germline trimming cut 4 bases from V and 10 bases from J; bases unmatched to any gene: 11. CDR1 is SEHNR and CDR2 is FQNEAQ in the germline V gene (reference sequence). CDR3: CASSSPLAGTLEQFF. The CDR3 nucleotides are TGTGCCAGCAGCTCTCCCCTAGCGGGGACTTTGGAGCAGTTCTTC.

Worth noting for this clonotype: Germline and junction disagree at one end, which may indicate a read error. The chain employs TRBV7-9 and TRBJ1-2; 12 bases fit TRBD1. Germline lookup yields CDR1 SEHNR and CDR2 FQNEAQ (reference sequence). The CDR3 length is 18 residues. The DNA of the CDR3 is TGTACCAGCGACCTTAACCGGGACAGGGGGCCGGGCTTCTATGGCTACACCTTC. Translated, it gives CTSDLNRDRGPGFYGYTF.

This clonotype has more than one count but fewer than ten. V usage is TRBV4-1 and J usage is TRBJ2-3, with 13 bases fitting TRBD2. The junction had 9 bases not matched to a gene; V was cut back by 4 bases and J by 2 bases. The CDR3 consists of 18 residues. The germline CDR1 and CDR2 sequences are MGHRA and YSYEKL. The CDR3 is CASSRPRTSGGVTDTQYF. In nucleotides, the CDR3 is TGCGCCAGCAGCCGACCCCGGACTAGCGGGGGTGTCACAGATACGCAGTATTTT.

The V call is TRBV20-1, the J call TRBJ1-5; a weak D match, TRBD1 (5 bases). V shed 5 bases and J shed 3 bases, with 14 bases lying between them. The CDR3 runs 14 residues. In germline, CDR1 is DFQATT, CDR2 SNEGSKA (reference sequence). The CDR3 sequence: CSAGDVSNNQPQHF. In DNA form, the CDR3 reads TGCAGTGCTGGGGACGTCTCGAACAATCAGCCCCAGCATTTT.

The chain links TRBV3-1 to TRBJ2-4; the D gene could be TRBD1 or TRBD2 (6 bases each). The V gene's germline CDR1 is LGHDT and CDR2 YNNKEL (reference sequence). CDR3 length equals 11 residues. Trimming removed 11 bases at V and 8 bases at J, with 13 bases between. CDR3 DNA: TGTGCCGTCGGAGGGGGATACATTCAGTACTTC. Translating gives CAVGGGYIQYF.

This clonotype has a count of ten or more. The CDR3 here is CASSFRRREQYF. Here the CDR3 DNA reads TGTGCCAGCAGTTTCCGACGCCGGGAGCAGTACTTC. V gene TRBV12-3 or TRBV12-4 combines with J gene TRBJ2-7; no clear D gene. The CDR3 length is 12 residues. V lost 3 bases, J lost 7 bases, and 10 bases lay in between.